What follows is one TCR beta chain and its context. Generated by immunoSEQ multiplex PCR, the TCRdb table keeps only in-frame clones and is missing some. The data hold a few hundred thousand clones, with approximately 86% observed a single time. This specimen belongs to a study of blood T cell repertoires in COVID-19. On the study more broadly: PBMCs, B-cell-depleted T cells, or T cells provided the cDNA or gDNA that made up the material.

Losses at the gene ends were 7 bases for V and 5 bases for J; bases not matched to a gene: 8. Germline V gives CDR1 SGHTS, CDR2 YDEGEE. This CDR3 region has 13 residues. The age range of participants was about 18 to 89 years, with residence in around 22 US areas. The source of this sequence is a man aged 18 to 30 with acute COVID-19. The chain has TRBV5-8 and TRBJ2-5, with 7 bases aligning to TRBD1. Input material: PBMCs or T cells enriched from blood (not recorded which). The CDR3 loop reads CASSRRGPETQYF. In nucleotides, the CDR3 is TGTGCCAGCTCTCGAAGGGGGCCGGAGACCCAGTACTTC.